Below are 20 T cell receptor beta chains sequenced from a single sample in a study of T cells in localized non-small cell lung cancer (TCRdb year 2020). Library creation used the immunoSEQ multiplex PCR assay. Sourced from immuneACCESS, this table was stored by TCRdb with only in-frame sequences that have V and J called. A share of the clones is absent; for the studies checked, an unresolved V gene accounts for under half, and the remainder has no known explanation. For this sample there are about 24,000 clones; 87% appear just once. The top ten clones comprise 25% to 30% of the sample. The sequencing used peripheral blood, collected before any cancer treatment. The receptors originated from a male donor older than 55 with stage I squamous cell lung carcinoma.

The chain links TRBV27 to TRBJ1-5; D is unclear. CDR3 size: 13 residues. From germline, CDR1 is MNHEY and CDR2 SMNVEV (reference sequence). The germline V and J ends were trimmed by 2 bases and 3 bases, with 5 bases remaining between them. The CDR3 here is CASSLNTNQPQHF. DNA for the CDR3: TGTGCCAGCAGTTTAAACACCAATCAGCCCCAGCATTTT.

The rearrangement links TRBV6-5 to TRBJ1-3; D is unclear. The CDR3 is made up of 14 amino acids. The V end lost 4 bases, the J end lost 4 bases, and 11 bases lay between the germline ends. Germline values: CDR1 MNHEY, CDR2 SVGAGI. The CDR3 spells CASSSGVAGNTIYF. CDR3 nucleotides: TGTGCCAGCAGTTCCGGGGTTGCCGGAAACACCATATATTTT.

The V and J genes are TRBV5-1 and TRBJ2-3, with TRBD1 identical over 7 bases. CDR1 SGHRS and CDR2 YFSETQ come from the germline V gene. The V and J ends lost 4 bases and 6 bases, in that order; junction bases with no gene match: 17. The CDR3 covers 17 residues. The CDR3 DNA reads TGCGCCAGCAGCGGAAGGGTCAAAGGGGGCTCAATTGATACGCAGTATTTT. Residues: CASSGRVKGGSIDTQYF.

The CDR3 DNA is TGTGCCTGGAGAAGGGATAGCAATCAGCCCCAGCATTTT. This codes for CAWRRDSNQPQHF. The chain links TRBV30 to TRBJ1-5; D gene uncertain. CDR3 length: 13 residues. Germline CDR1 GTSNPN, CDR2 SVGIG (reference sequence). V was trimmed by 3 bases and J by 0 bases, leaving 6 bases between them.

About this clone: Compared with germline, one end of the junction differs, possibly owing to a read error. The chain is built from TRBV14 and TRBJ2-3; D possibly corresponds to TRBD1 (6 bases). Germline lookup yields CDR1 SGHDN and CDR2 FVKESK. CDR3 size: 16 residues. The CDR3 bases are TGTGCCAGCAGTCAAGGAGGAAACAGGGCCTGGGATACGCAGTATTTT. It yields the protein CASSQGGNRAWDTQYF. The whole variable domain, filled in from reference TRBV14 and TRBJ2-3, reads EAGVTQFPSHSVIEKGQTVTLRCDPISGHDNLYWYRRVMGKEIKFLLHFVKESKQDESGMPNNRFLAERTGGTYSTLKVQPAELEDSGVYFCASSQGGNRAWDTQYFGPGTRLTVL.

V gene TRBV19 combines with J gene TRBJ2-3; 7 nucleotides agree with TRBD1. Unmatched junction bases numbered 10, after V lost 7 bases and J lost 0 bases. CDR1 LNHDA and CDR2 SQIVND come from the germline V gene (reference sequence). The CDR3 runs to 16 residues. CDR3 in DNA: TGTGCCAGTACCCTCCTCCCGGGACAGAGCACAGATACGCAGTATTTT. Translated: CASTLLPGQSTDTQYF.

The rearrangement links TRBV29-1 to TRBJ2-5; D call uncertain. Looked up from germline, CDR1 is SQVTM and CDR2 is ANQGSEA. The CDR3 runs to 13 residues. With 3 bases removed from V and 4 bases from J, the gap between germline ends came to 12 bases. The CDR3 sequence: CSVDGFSGETQYF. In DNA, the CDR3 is TGCAGCGTTGACGGATTTTCTGGAGAGACCCAGTACTTC.

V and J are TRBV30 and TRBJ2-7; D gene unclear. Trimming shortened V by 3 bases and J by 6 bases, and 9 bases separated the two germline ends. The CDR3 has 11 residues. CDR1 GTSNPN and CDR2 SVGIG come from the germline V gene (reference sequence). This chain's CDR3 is CAWSESAEQYF. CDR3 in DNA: TGTGCCTGGAGCGAAAGCGCCGAGCAGTACTTC.

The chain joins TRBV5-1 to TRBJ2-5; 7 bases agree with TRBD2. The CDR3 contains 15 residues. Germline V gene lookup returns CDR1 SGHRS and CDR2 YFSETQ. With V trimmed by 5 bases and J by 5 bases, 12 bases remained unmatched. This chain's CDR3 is CASSLTRDYRETQYF. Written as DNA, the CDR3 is TGCGCCAGCAGTCTAACCCGGGACTATAGGGAGACCCAGTACTTC.

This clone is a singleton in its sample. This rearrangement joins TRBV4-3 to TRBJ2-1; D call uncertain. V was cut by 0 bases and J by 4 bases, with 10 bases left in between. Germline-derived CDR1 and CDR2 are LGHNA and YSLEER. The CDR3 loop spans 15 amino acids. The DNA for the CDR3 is TGCGCCAGCAGCCAAGATGGGCAGCTTTACAATGAGCAGTTCTTC. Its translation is CASSQDGQLYNEQFF.

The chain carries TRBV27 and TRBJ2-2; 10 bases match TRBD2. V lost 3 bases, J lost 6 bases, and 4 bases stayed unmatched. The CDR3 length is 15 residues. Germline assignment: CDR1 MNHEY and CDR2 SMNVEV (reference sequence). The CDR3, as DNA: TGTGCCAGCAGTTTTCGCGGACTAGCGGCCGGGGAGCTGTTTTTT. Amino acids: CASSFRGLAAGELFF.

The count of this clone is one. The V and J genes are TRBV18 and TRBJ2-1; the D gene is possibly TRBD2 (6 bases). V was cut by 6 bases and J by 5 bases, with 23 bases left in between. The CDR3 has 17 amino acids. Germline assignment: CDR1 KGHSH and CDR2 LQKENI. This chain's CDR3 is CASSRLGGKALNNEQFF. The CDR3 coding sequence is TGTGCCAGCTCGCGGCTGGGGGGTAAGGCCCTTAACAATGAGCAGTTCTTC.

CDR3 in amino acids: CASTDGGDNTEAFF. Here the CDR3 DNA reads TGTGCCAGCACCGACGGGGGGGATAACACTGAAGCTTTCTTT. The rearrangement joins TRBV9 to TRBJ1-1, with a weak D call TRBD1 (5 bases). This CDR3 comprises 14 residues. Trimming stripped 6 bases from V and 2 bases from J, with 14 bases between. Germline CDR1 reads SGDLS; CDR2 reads YYNGEE.

The CDR3 here is CASSLDSGYEQYF. CDR3 DNA sequence: TGCGCCAGCAGCTTGGACTCAGGGTACGAGCAGTACTTC. The chain combines TRBV5-1 with TRBJ2-7; weak D call: TRBD1 (5 bases). The CDR3 totals 13 residues. Germline V gene data show CDR1 as SGHRS and CDR2 as YFSETQ. V gave up 0 bases and J gave up 4 bases, with 8 bases separating them. The variable domain in full, completed from reference TRBV5-1 and TRBJ2-7, reads KAGVTQTPRYLIKTRGQQVTLSCSPISGHRSVSWYQQTPGQGLQFLFEYFSETQRNKGNFPGRFSGRQFSNSRSEMNVSTLELGDSALYLCASSLDSGYEQYFGPGTRLTVT.

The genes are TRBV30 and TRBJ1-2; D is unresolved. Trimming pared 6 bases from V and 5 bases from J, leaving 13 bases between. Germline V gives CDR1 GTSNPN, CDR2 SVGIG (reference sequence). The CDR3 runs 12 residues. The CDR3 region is CACSMGPYGYTF. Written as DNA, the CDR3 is TGTGCCTGCAGCATGGGCCCGTATGGCTACACCTTC.

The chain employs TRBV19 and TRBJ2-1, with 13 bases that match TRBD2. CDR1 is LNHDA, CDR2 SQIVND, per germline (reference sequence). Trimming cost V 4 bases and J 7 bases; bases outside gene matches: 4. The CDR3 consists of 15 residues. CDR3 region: CASSTGLAGRNEQFF. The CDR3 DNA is TGTGCCAGTAGTACGGGACTAGCGGGAAGGAATGAGCAGTTCTTC. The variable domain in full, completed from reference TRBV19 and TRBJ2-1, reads DGGITQSPKYLFRKEGQNVTLSCEQNLNHDAMYWYRQDPGQGLRLIYYSQIVNDFQKGDIAEGYSVSREKKESFPLTVTSAQKNPTAFYLCASSTGLAGRNEQFFGPGTRLTVL.

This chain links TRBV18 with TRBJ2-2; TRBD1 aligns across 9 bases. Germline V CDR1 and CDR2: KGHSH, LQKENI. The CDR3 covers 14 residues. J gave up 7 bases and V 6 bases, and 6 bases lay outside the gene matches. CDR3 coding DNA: TGTGCCAGCTCCACGAGACAGGGGGACGGGGAGCTGTTTTTT. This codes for CASSTRQGDGELFF.

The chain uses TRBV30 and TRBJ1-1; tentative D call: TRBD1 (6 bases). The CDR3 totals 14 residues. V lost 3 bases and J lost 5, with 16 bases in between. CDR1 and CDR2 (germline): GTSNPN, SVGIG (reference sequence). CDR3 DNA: TGTGCCTGGAGCATGGGACGTAGGGGGACTGAAGCTTTCTTT. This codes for CAWSMGRRGTEAFF.

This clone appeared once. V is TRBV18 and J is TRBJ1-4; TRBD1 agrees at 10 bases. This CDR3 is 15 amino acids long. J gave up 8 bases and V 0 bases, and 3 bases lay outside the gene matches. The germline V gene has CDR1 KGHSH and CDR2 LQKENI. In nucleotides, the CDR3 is TGTGCCAGCTCACCACCGACAGGGGGCCGCGAAAAACTGTTTTTT. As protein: CASSPPTGGREKLFF.

CDR3 residues: CASRSSELTYNEQFF. CDR3 sequence (DNA): TGTGCCAGCAGATCTAGCGAGCTAACCTACAATGAGCAGTTCTTC. The chain uses TRBV5-6 and TRBJ2-1; D might be TRBD2 (6 bases). This CDR3 comprises 15 residues. V lost 5 bases and J lost 2, with 14 bases in between. CDR1 is SGHDT, CDR2 YYEEEE, per germline.